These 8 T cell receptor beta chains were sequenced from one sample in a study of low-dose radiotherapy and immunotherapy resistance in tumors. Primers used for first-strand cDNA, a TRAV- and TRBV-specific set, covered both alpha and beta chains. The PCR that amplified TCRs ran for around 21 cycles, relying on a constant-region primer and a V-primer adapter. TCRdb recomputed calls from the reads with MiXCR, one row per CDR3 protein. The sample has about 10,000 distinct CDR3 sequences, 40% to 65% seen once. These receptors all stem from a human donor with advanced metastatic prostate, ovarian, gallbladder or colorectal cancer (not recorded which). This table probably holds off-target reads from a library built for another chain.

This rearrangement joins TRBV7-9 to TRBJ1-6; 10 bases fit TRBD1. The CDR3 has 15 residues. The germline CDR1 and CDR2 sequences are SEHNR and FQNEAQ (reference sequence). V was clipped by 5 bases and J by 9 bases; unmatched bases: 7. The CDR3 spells CASSRGTGEFSPLHF. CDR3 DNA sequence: TGTGCCAGCAGCCGAGGGACAGGGGAGTTTTCACCCCTCCACTTT.

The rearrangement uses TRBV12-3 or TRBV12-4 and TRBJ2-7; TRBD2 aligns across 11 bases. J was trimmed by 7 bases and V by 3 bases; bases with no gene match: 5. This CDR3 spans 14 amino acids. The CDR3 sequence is CASSLKLAGVEQYF. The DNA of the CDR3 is TGTGCCAGCAGTTTGAAACTAGCGGGAGTAGAGCAGTACTTC.

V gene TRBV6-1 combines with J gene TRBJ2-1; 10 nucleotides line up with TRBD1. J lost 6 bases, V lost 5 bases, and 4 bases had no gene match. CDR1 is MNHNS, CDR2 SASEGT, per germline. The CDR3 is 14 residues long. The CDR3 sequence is CASSLWTGGNEQFF. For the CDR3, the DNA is TGTGCCAGCAGTCTTTGGACAGGGGGCAATGAGCAGTTCTTC.

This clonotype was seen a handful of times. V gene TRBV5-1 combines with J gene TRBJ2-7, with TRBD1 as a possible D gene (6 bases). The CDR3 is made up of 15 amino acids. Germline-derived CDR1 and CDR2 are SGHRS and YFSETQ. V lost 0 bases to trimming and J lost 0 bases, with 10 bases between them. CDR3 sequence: CASSLGQGFSYEQYF. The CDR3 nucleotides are TGCGCCAGCAGCTTGGGGCAGGGGTTCTCCTACGAGCAGTACTTC. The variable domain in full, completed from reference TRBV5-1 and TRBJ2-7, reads KAGVTQTPRYLIKTRGQQVTLSCSPISGHRSVSWYQQTPGQGLQFLFEYFSETQRNKGNFPGRFSGRQFSNSRSEMNVSTLELGDSALYLCASSLGQGFSYEQYFGPGTRLTVT.

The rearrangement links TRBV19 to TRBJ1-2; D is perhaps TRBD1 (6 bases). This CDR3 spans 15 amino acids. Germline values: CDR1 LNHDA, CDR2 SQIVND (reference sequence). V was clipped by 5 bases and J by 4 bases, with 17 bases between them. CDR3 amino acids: CASSRASDRVYGYTF. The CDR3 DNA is TGTGCCAGTAGTCGTGCCTCGGACAGAGTCTATGGCTACACCTTC.

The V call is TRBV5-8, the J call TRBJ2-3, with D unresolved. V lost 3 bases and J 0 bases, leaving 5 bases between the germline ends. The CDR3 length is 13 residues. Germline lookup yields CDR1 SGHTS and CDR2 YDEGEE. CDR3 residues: CASSSDSTDTQYF. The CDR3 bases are TGTGCCAGCAGCTCCGACAGCACAGATACGCAGTATTTT.

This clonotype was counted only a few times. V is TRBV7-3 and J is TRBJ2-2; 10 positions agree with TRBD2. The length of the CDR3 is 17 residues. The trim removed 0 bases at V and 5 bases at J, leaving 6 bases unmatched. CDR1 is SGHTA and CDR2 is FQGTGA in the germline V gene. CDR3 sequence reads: CASSLTSASGSTGELFF. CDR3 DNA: TGTGCCAGCAGCTTAACGTCGGCTAGCGGGAGTACCGGGGAGCTGTTTTTT.

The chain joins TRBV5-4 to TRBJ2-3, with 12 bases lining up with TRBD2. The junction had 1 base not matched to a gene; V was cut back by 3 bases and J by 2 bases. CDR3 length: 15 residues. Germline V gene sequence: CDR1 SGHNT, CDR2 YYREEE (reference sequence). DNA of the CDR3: TGTGCCAGCAGCTCTAGCGGGGGGGCCACAGATACGCAGTATTTT. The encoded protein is CASSSSGGATDTQYF.